This TCR beta chain came from a study of control samples from healthy donors and cancer patients. Method: immunoSEQ multiplex PCR; TCRdb's copy keeps in-frame clones and lacks some. The table lists 21,000 or so clones, 85% to 90% of them singletons. With V trimmed by 7 bases and J by 5 bases, 14 bases remained unmatched. Germline CDR1 is SQVTM and CDR2 is ANQGSEA. The CDR3 is made up of 16 amino acids. The sample consisted of PBMCs. The rearrangement joins TRBV29-1 to TRBJ1-1; 12 positions agree with TRBD1. The source is a man between 60 and 75 years old with head and neck cancer. The DNA for the CDR3 is TGCAGCGCTCACGTCCCGGGACAGGGGGCGGGAACTGAAGCTTTCTTT. This translates into CSAHVPGQGAGTEAFF.